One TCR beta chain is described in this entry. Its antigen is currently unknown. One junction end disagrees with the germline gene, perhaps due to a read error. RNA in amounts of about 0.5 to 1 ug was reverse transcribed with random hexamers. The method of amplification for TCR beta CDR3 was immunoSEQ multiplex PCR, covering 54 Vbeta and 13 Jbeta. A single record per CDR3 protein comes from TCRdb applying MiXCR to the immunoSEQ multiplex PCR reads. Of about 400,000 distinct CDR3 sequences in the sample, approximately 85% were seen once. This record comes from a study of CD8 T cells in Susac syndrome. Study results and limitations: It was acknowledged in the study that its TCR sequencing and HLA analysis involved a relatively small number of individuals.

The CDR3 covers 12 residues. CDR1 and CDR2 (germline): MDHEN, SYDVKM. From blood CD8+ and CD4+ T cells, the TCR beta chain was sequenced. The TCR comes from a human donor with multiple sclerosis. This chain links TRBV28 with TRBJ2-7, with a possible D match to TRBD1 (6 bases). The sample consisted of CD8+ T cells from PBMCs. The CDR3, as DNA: TGTGCTAGCAGGGGAAATTCCCACGAGCAGTACTTC. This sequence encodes CASRGNSHEQYF.